What follows is one T cell receptor (beta chain) and its context. Its antigen is unknown. The sample originates from a study of cytomegalovirus exposure and HLA in healthy donors. Study findings and constraints: A later analysis showed TCR association rates differing by HLA locus, peaking at DRB1 and lowest at HLA-C. Listed as cytomegalovirus-associated were over 150 TCR beta chains.

Amplification used 60 Vbeta primers and 13 Jbeta primers. Assay: immunoSEQ multiplex PCR; the TCRdb copy retains only in-frame clones and omits some. The table lists around 100,000 clones, over 70% of them singletons. This receptor was identified in a man aged 50 to 59 in good health and CMV-seropositive. Sequencing was done on a sample of PBMCs.

The chain's CDR3 is CASSEQGGNTIYF. In DNA, the CDR3 is TGTGCCAGCAGTGAACAGGGGGGAAACACCATATATTTT. The V call is TRBV25-1, the J call TRBJ1-3; D perhaps matches TRBD1 (6 bases). The length of the CDR3 is 13 residues. In germline, CDR1 is MGHDK, CDR2 SYGVNS. Trimming removed 2 bases at V and 4 bases at J, with 6 bases between.